The clone carrying this T cell receptor (beta chain) was seen a handful of times. The antigen remains unidentified. This entry belongs to a study of blood T cells in healthy people across ages. General study findings and limits: Donors of long life had a larger count of naive CD4+ cells and greater diversity than aged donors.

The germline gives CDR1 DFQATT, CDR2 SNEGSKA (reference sequence). This CDR3 has 15 amino acids. The junction had 8 bases not matched to a gene; V was cut back by 0 bases and J by 3 bases. Using a J-beta primer mix together with a sample-barcoded 5' primer, a second PCR was run for 7 to 11 cycles. Any given sample supplied a minimum of 3 million CDR3-containing paired-end reads. TCRdb re-called the 5' RACE reads through MiXCR, storing one row per CDR3 protein. Of 550,000 to 800,000 distinct CDR3 sequences listed, 21% are singletons. Each individual donor underwent a draw of about 11 milliliters of peripheral blood. Total RNA was extracted at no less than 6 micrograms per sample.

The clonotype comes from a man in his 70s in good health. Sequenced sample: blood. The J gene is TRBJ2-7, the V gene TRBV20-1; the match to TRBD1 covers 7 bases. In DNA, the CDR3 is TGCAGTGCTAGAGATCAGACAGGGTTGCTCTACGAGCAGTACTTC. Translated, it gives CSARDQTGLLYEQYF.